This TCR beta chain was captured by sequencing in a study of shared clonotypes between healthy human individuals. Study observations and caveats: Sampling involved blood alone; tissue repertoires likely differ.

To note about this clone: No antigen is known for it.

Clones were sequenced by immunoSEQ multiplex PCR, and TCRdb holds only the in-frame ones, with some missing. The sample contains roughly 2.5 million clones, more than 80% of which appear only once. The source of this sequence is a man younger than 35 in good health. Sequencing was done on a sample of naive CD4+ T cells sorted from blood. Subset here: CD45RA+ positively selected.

CDR3: CASSPQGGLGEQYF. DNA of the CDR3: TGTGCCAGTAGTCCCCAGGGAGGGCTAGGCGAGCAGTACTTC. J is TRBJ2-7 and V is TRBV19, with 7 positions matching TRBD2. The germline CDR1 and CDR2 sequences are LNHDA and SQIVND (reference sequence). V shed 5 bases and J 6 bases; nucleotides not matched to a gene: 10. This CDR3 comprises 14 residues.